This T cell receptor (beta chain) was captured in a study of T cells in Graves' hyperthyroidism and ophthalmopathy. Whole-study context: Peripheral blood was taken when the disease was first diagnosed, before any treatment began.

The investigators amplified TCR beta CDR3 regions from RNA transcripts. The primer set for the first-round RT-PCR of the TCR CDR3 was HTBI. One entry per CDR3 protein, called by TCRdb with MiXCR from the multiplex PCR reads. The sample comprises a few hundred thousand distinct CDR3 sequences, more than 15% of which are singletons, and approximately 3.5% rests with the top ten. This clonotype was picked up many times. The V gene lost 3 bases and the J gene lost 5 bases, with 11 bases spanning the gap. From germline, CDR1 is LNHDA and CDR2 SQIVND (reference sequence). The CDR3 is made up of 13 amino acids.

The sample consisted of blood. The rearrangement joins TRBV19 to TRBJ2-7; D not resolved. The clonotype comes from a woman in her forties with Graves' ophthalmopathy. The chain's CDR3 is CASSIRSDHEQYF. DNA for the CDR3: TGTGCCAGTAGTATTCGGTCAGACCACGAGCAGTACTTC.